Following are 20 T cell receptor beta chains from one sample sequenced in a study of OX40 agonist ivuxolimab in advanced cancers. Sequencing was performed with immunoSEQ multiplex PCR; in TCRdb, only in-frame clones are kept and a portion is missing. Among fewer than 70,000 clones listed, about 85% were seen once. Sequencing was performed on CD4+ or CD8+ T cells sorted from blood, taken in a trial of the OX40 agonist ivuxolimab. All receptors derive from an adult with an advanced solid tumor such as melanoma, head and neck, liver or kidney cancer.

The rearrangement uses TRBV15 and TRBJ1-6, with a weak D call TRBD1 (5 bases). Germline CDR1 is LNHNV and CDR2 is YYDKDF (reference sequence). The CDR3 spans 16 residues. V gave up 0 bases and J gave up 8 bases, with 14 bases separating them. The CDR3 sequence: CATSRDRQGVDSPLHF. CDR3 nucleotides: TGTGCCACCAGCAGAGATCGGCAGGGTGTTGATTCACCCCTCCACTTT.

V and J are TRBV19 and TRBJ1-1; D unclear. This CDR3 is built from 14 residues. Germline V gives CDR1 LNHDA, CDR2 SQIVND (reference sequence). CDR3 nucleotide sequence: TGTTCCTCCCGTTTCGGGTTATCGAACGGTGAAGCTTTCTTT. It specifies CSSRFGLSNGEAFF.

This chain uses TRBV5-1 with TRBJ2-5; the match to TRBD1 covers 7 bases. Germline values: CDR1 SGHRS, CDR2 YFSETQ. The V and J ends lost 4 bases and 1 base, in that order; junction bases with no gene match: 7. The CDR3 runs to 15 residues. CDR3: CASSRATGTQETQYF. The CDR3 DNA is TGCGCCAGCAGCCGAGCGACAGGGACCCAAGAGACCCAGTACTTC.

This rearrangement joins TRBV6-5 to TRBJ1-6, with TRBD1 identical over 10 bases. The ends lost 5 bases at V and 10 bases at J; junction bases unmatched: 5. The germline V gene encodes CDR1 MNHEY and CDR2 SVGAGI. This CDR3 region has 14 residues. The CDR3 bases are TGTGCCAGCAGTCCGGGGACAGGGGACTCACCCCTCCACTTT. Its protein is CASSPGTGDSPLHF.

This rearrangement joins TRBV16 to TRBJ1-2; D unclear. The CDR3 extends over 16 amino acids. Per germline, CDR1 KGHSY and CDR2 FQNENV. The V gene lost 3 bases and the J gene lost 0 bases, with 14 bases spanning the gap. The CDR3 protein is CASSHPDPRANYGYTF. The CDR3 nucleotides are TGTGCCAGCAGCCACCCGGACCCGAGAGCTAACTATGGCTACACCTTC. Based on the CDR3 plus reference TRBV16 and TRBJ1-2, the full variable domain is GEEVAQTPKHLVRGEGQKAKLYCAPIKGHSYVFWYQQVLKNEFKFLISFQNENVFDETGMPKERFSAKCLPNSPCSLEIQATKLEDSAVYFCASSHPDPRANYGYTFGSGTRLTVV.

The chain combines TRBV10-3 with TRBJ1-3; D unclear. Germline V lookup: CDR1 ENHRY, CDR2 SYGVKD. Trimming removed 8 bases from V and 1 base from J, with 18 bases in between. This CDR3 spans 16 amino acids. The CDR3 sequence is CAIHSGSLASGNTIYF. In nucleotides, the CDR3 is TGTGCCATCCATTCGGGAAGTCTTGCTTCTGGAAACACCATATATTTT.

The table lists this clone with a count of one. This chain uses TRBV7-2 with TRBJ2-7; D is ambiguous. CDR3 length equals 15 residues. The V gene's germline CDR1 is SGHTA and CDR2 FQGNSA. The V and J ends lost 5 bases and 2 bases respectively, with 16 bases between them. In nucleotides, the CDR3 is TGTGCCAGCAGCGTGGGGTCGGACGGAACCTACGAGCAGTACTTC. It yields the protein CASSVGSDGTYEQYF.

The chain is built from TRBV11-2 and TRBJ2-1, with D unresolved. The V and J ends lost 2 bases and 9 bases respectively, with 8 bases between them. The CDR3 extends over 12 amino acids. The germline V gene has CDR1 SGHAT and CDR2 FQNNGV. For the CDR3, the DNA is TGTGCCAGCAGCTTAAGTTTGGGTGAGCAGTTCTTC. It codes for CASSLSLGEQFF.

The chain joins TRBV28 to TRBJ2-7; 9 bases fit TRBD1. The V gene end was trimmed by 10 bases and the J gene end by 5 bases; junction bases not matched to a gene: 3. Germline V gene sequence: CDR1 MDHEN, CDR2 SYDVKM. This CDR3 region has 11 residues. The CDR3 here is CAIGQGNEQYF. Written as DNA, the CDR3 is TGTGCCATAGGACAGGGGAACGAGCAGTACTTC. Together with reference TRBV28 and TRBJ2-7, the CDR3 gives the full variable domain: DVKVTQSSRYLVKRTGEKVFLECVQDMDHENMFWYRQDPGLGLRLIYFSYDVKMKEKGDIPEGYSVSREKKERFSLILESASTNQTSMYLCAIGQGNEQYFGPGTRLTVT.

This clone was seen just once. The chain combines TRBV28 with TRBJ1-3; unclear D gene. CDR1 and CDR2 from the germline V gene are MDHEN and SYDVKM. CDR3 size: 15 residues. The ends were cut back, 5 bases at V and 3 bases at J, with 14 bases in the middle. CDR3 amino acids: CASSPPTNIGNTIYF. In DNA form, the CDR3 reads TGTGCCAGCAGTCCCCCCACGAATATTGGAAACACCATATATTTT.

This clone was seen more than once but under ten times. The V call is TRBV10-3, the J call TRBJ1-1; the D gene is possibly TRBD1 (6 bases). The V gene lost 6 bases and the J gene lost 1 base, with 9 bases spanning the gap. CDR3 length equals 13 residues. Germline values: CDR1 ENHRY, CDR2 SYGVKD. DNA of the CDR3: TGTGCCATCAGGATCAGGGGGAACACTGAAGCTTTCTTT. Residues: CAIRIRGNTEAFF.

The chain combines TRBV6-1 with TRBJ2-5, with TRBD2 matching over 10 bases. Germline V CDR1 and CDR2: MNHNS, SASEGT. V was clipped by 0 bases and J by 2 bases; unmatched bases: 0. This CDR3 is built from 15 residues. CDR3 sequence: CASSEASGGQETQYF. CDR3 DNA: TGTGCCAGCAGTGAAGCTAGCGGGGGGCAAGAGACCCAGTACTTC.

V is TRBV19 and J is TRBJ2-7; unclear D gene. Germline CDR1 reads LNHDA; CDR2 reads SQIVND (reference sequence). The CDR3 has 14 amino acids. Trimming pared 4 bases from V and 3 bases from J, leaving 13 bases between. The CDR3 nucleotides are TGTGCCAGTAGTAGCCCCCAGGCGAGCTACGAGCAGTACTTC. Its protein product is CASSSPQASYEQYF.

The chain combines TRBV4-1 with TRBJ2-5; possibly TRBD2 for D (5 bases). CDR1 MGHRA and CDR2 YSYEKL come from the germline V gene. V lost 2 bases, J lost 1 base, and 8 bases lay in between. The CDR3 has 14 residues. CDR3 region: CASSQFGVQETQYF. The CDR3 region has the DNA TGCGCCAGCAGCCAATTCGGGGTCCAAGAGACCCAGTACTTC.

This clone was recorded a few times. J is TRBJ1-4 and V is TRBV6-5; 7 nucleotides match TRBD1. CDR3 size: 15 residues. The germline gives CDR1 MNHEY, CDR2 SVGAGI. Trimming at V came to 2 bases and at J to 4 bases, leaving 4 bases not matched to a gene. CDR3 sequence reads: CASSYTTGDNEKLFF. The CDR3 bases are TGTGCCAGCAGTTACACCACAGGGGATAATGAAAAACTGTTTTTT.

This clone occurred once. The gene calls are TRBV10-3 and TRBJ1-2, with D perhaps matching TRBD1 (5 bases). Trimming left V 5 bases short and J 1 base short, with 8 bases between. Germline loops: CDR1 ENHRY, CDR2 SYGVKD. CDR3 length: 13 amino acids. CDR3 sequence: CAISRQLNYGYTF. CDR3 nucleotides: TGTGCCATCAGTCGACAGCTTAACTATGGCTACACCTTC.

This chain connects TRBV27 to TRBJ1-5; TRBD1 might be the D (5 bases). Germline values: CDR1 MNHEY, CDR2 SMNVEV (reference sequence). Trimming took off 4 bases at V and 2 bases at J, with 15 bases between the two ends. The CDR3 is 16 amino acids. CDR3 in DNA: TGTGCCAGCAGTTCCGGGGCCTGGGGAGGCAATCAGCCCCAGCATTTT. Translating it yields CASSSGAWGGNQPQHF.

V usage is TRBV14 and J usage is TRBJ1-1; the match to TRBD1 covers 7 bases. Germline CDR1 is SGHDN and CDR2 is FVKESK. The ends lost 4 bases at V and 5 bases at J; junction bases unmatched: 7. This CDR3 region has 14 residues. For the CDR3, the DNA is TGTGCCAGCAGCCGGCCAGGGGGGTTAACTGAAGCTTTCTTT. It specifies CASSRPGGLTEAFF.

V and J are TRBV27 and TRBJ2-1; 10 bases are shared with TRBD1. Germline V gene data show CDR1 as MNHEY and CDR2 as SMNVEV (reference sequence). J was trimmed by 3 bases and V by 6 bases; bases with no gene match: 5. The CDR3 is 15 residues long. The CDR3 DNA reads TGTGCCAGCAGCCTGGACAGGGGGAGCTACAATGAGCAGTTCTTC. Its translation: CASSLDRGSYNEQFF.

The count of this clone is one. This chain joins TRBV18 and TRBJ2-3; D gene unclear. V was clipped by 6 bases and J by 0 bases, with 7 bases between them. There are 13 residues in the CDR3. The germline V gene encodes CDR1 KGHSH and CDR2 LQKENI. DNA of the CDR3: TGTGCCAGCTCCGGTGGGAGCACAGATACGCAGTATTTT. It codes for CASSGGSTDTQYF.